A selection of T cell receptor beta chains follows, all from one sample in a study of tumor-infiltrating lymphocytes in primary liver carcinoma. In TCRdb, the multiplex PCR reads were re-called with MiXCR into one record per CDR3 protein. The data contain about 330,000 distinct CDR3 sequences, approximately 65% of them seen just once; the ten biggest clones take up about 6%. Input material: peripheral blood. The receptor source for this set is a man in his forties with primary liver carcinoma and hepatitis B virus infection. The CDR3 runs from the conserved cysteine through the conserved F or W. The D gene is left open where the match is weak. For some rows the clone size is stated as once, few or many, or as a class when expanded; others skip it.

>TRBJ2-1|TRBV11-2|many|.
TGTGCCAGCAGCTTAGGGGTTGCCCTTTACAATGAGCAGTTCTTC
CASSLGVALYNEQFF
>TRBJ2-5|TRBV14|.|TRBD2
TGTGCCAGCAGCTTGGGACTATCGATTAACCAAGAGACCCAGTACTTC
CASSLGLSINQETQYF
>TRBJ1-5|TRBV6-1|.|.
TGTGCCATAAGGGGGGTCGACCAGTCCCAGCATTTT
CAIRGVDQSQHF
>TRBJ1-1|TRBV11-2|.|.
TGTGCCAGCACTGGTAGGGTGAACACTGAAGCTTTCTTT
CASTGRVNTEAFF
>TRBJ2-2|TRBV18|.|TRBD2
TGTGCCAGCTCACCACAAGGACTAGCGGGAATAAACACCGGGGAGCTGTTTTTT
CASSPQGLAGINTGELFF
>TRBJ2-7|TRBV28|.|.
TGTGCCAGCAGTTCCCGGGAGTTTTCCTACGAGCAGTACTTC
CASSSREFSYEQYF
>TRBJ2-3|TRBV5-4|.|.
TGTGCCAGCAGCTTGGAAAGGAAACTGGCAGATACGCAGTATTTT
CASSLERKLADTQYF
>TRBJ1-4|TRBV28|.|.
TGTGCCAGCAGTTTACCAGGGGTCCTTAATGAAAAACTGTTTTTT
CASSLPGVLNEKLFF
>TRBJ2-1|TRBV5-6|.|.
TGTGCCAGCAGCCCGGGACTCATCTCCTACAATGAGCACTTCTTC
CASSPGLISYNEHFF
>TRBJ2-7|TRBV11-1|.|.
TGTGCCAGAAGCTTCGGTATTGGGGGCTACGAGCAATACTTC
CARSFGIGGYEQYF